These 23 T cell receptor beta chains were sequenced from one sample in a study of human T cells and chemical hapten exposure. TCRdb independently ran MiXCR on the RACE reads; one entry per CDR3 protein. The table has 120,000 to 150,000 distinct CDR3 sequences, roughly 10% seen once. Time point of the sample: patch test 2, 6 weeks after DPC sensitization. The treatment is: therapeutic diphenylcyclopropenone sensitization with weekly scalp DPC. The input for sequencing was whole blood, taken in connection with sensitization to the hapten diphenylcyclopropenone (DPC). These receptors originate from a woman between 45 and 65 years old with alopecia areata. Some clones in this sample may be carry-over from other donors' samples.

This chain links TRBV28 with TRBJ2-3, with a weak D call TRBD1 (6 bases). Looked up from germline, CDR1 is MDHEN and CDR2 is SYDVKM. The CDR3 has 15 residues. The V end was cut by 4 bases, the J end by 1 base, with 12 bases between. Here the CDR3 DNA reads TGTGCCAGCAGTTCAAACAGGGCAGGCACAGATACGCAGTATTTT. As protein: CASSSNRAGTDTQYF.

This clonotype was found many times. This chain connects TRBV29-1 to TRBJ1-2; TRBD1 aligns across 7 bases. V was pared by 6 bases and J by 4 bases, with 8 bases of the junction left unmatched. This CDR3 has 13 residues. Germline CDR1 reads SQVTM; CDR2 reads ANQGSEA. This CDR3 is CSVRAGQVYGYTF. CDR3 coding DNA: TGCAGCGTCCGCGCAGGACAGGTCTATGGCTACACCTTC.

The V gene is TRBV11-2, the J gene TRBJ2-2; TRBD2 aligns across 14 bases. This CDR3 comprises 19 residues. With V trimmed by 3 bases and J by 0 bases, 6 bases remained unmatched. CDR1 is SGHAT, CDR2 FQNNGV, per germline. CDR3 protein: CASSLMGLAGAANTGELFF. The CDR3 region has the DNA TGTGCCAGCAGCTTGATGGGACTAGCGGGAGCGGCGAACACCGGGGAGCTGTTTTTT.

This clonotype was counted many times. V and J are TRBV9 and TRBJ2-3; the D gene is possibly TRBD1 (5 bases). Trimming removed 0 bases at V and 2 bases at J, with 13 bases between. This CDR3 is 16 amino acids long. Germline V gene lookup returns CDR1 SGDLS and CDR2 YYNGEE. This chain's CDR3 is CASSVDPGQITDTQYF. The DNA of the CDR3 is TGTGCCAGCAGCGTAGACCCAGGGCAGATCACAGATACGCAGTATTTT.

This clonotype was counted only a few times. The chain is built from TRBV30 and TRBJ2-7; the D call may be TRBD1 or TRBD2 (5 bases each). V lost 1 base to trimming and J lost 3 bases, with 10 bases between them. The CDR3 length is 13 residues. Germline CDR1 GTSNPN, CDR2 SVGIG (reference sequence). DNA of the CDR3: TGTGCCTGGAGTGGAGGGGCGGGCTACGAGCAGTACTTC. Protein: CAWSGGAGYEQYF.

The V and J genes are TRBV25-1 and TRBJ2-2; D is uncertain. Per the germline V gene, CDR1 is MGHDK and CDR2 is SYGVNS. This CDR3 has 12 residues. The V end was cut by 1 base, the J end by 7 bases, with 4 bases between. CDR3 DNA sequence: TGTGCCAGCAGTGAATTCGGCGGGGAGCTGTTTTTT. Amino acid sequence: CASSEFGGELFF.

This chain joins TRBV2 and TRBJ2-4; D not certain. Germline loops: CDR1 SNHLY, CDR2 FYNNEI. The CDR3 covers 12 residues. Trimming left V 6 bases short and J 5 bases short, with 8 bases between. The CDR3 nucleotides read TGTGCCAGCAGCAATGGGGAAAACATTCAGTACTTC. It is translated as CASSNGENIQYF.

This clonotype was detected many times. The chain links TRBV10-3 to TRBJ2-6; 7 bases agree with TRBD1. Trimming removed 11 bases from V and 0 bases from J; junction bases left unmatched: 7. This CDR3 has 15 amino acids. Germline V gene data show CDR1 as ENHRY and CDR2 as SYGVKD. This CDR3 reads CAVGQDGSGANVLTF. CDR3 DNA: TGTGCCGTCGGACAGGATGGCTCTGGGGCCAACGTCCTGACTTTC.

This clonotype was observed at least ten times. This sequence joins TRBV5-1 and TRBJ2-7, with 7 bases matching TRBD1. The J segment lost 7 bases and the V segment lost 4 bases, leaving 11 bases of the junction unmatched. Germline CDR1 is SGHRS and CDR2 is YFSETQ. This CDR3 has 14 residues. The CDR3 coding sequence is TGCGCCAGCAGCCGAGAAGGGGGCCCGACTGAGCAGTACTTC. It yields the protein CASSREGGPTEQYF.

V is TRBV19 and J is TRBJ2-7; D is undetermined. Germline-derived CDR1 and CDR2 are LNHDA and SQIVND (reference sequence). V was trimmed by 3 bases and J by 2 bases, leaving 14 bases between them. The CDR3 covers 15 residues. CDR3 DNA: TGTGCCAGTAGTATTCGGGCAGGCCCCGCCTACGAGCAGTACTTC. It specifies CASSIRAGPAYEQYF.

This clonotype was picked up a small number of times. The gene calls are TRBV9 and TRBJ2-3, with 9 positions matching TRBD2. Germline V gene sequence: CDR1 SGDLS, CDR2 YYNGEE. Trimming removed 4 bases from V and 1 base from J; junction bases left unmatched: 16. The CDR3 extends over 19 amino acids. The CDR3 spells CASSPLRTSAISRTDTQYF. The CDR3, as DNA: TGTGCCAGCAGCCCTCTTCGGACTAGCGCCATCTCTCGCACAGATACGCAGTATTTT.

This chain connects TRBV7-2 to TRBJ1-3; a weak D match, TRBD1 (6 bases). CDR1 is SGHTA and CDR2 is FQGNSA in the germline V gene. CDR3 size: 15 residues. The V end lost 4 bases, the J end lost 2 bases, and 12 bases lay between the germline ends. The CDR3 sequence is CASSWRAGAGNTIYF. The DNA for the CDR3 is TGTGCCAGCAGCTGGAGGGCAGGGGCTGGAAACACCATATATTTT.

This clonotype was observed many times. This sequence joins TRBV11-2 and TRBJ2-2, with D maybe TRBD1 (6 bases). This CDR3 is built from 13 residues. V gave up 1 base and J gave up 6 bases, with 6 bases separating them. In germline, CDR1 is SGHAT, CDR2 FQNNGV. Written as DNA, the CDR3 is TGTGCCAGCAGCTTAGGGACAGCCGGGGAGCTGTTTTTT. Translated, it gives CASSLGTAGELFF.

The CDR3 is CASSREGGLINQPQHF. In nucleotides, the CDR3 is TGTGCCAGCAGCCGAGAGGGGGGACTCATCAATCAGCCCCAGCATTTT. The chain is built from TRBV7-9 and TRBJ1-5, with D perhaps TRBD1 (6 bases). Trimming cost V 5 bases and J 3 bases, with 17 bases left between them. This CDR3 region has 16 residues. Per germline, CDR1 SEHNR and CDR2 FQNEAQ (reference sequence).

This chain connects TRBV19 to TRBJ2-2; TRBD1 aligns across 10 bases. The V gene end was trimmed by 6 bases and the J gene end by 4 bases; junction bases not matched to a gene: 5. The CDR3 is 15 residues long. Germline V CDR1 and CDR2: LNHDA, SQIVND (reference sequence). The CDR3 loop is CASRPGQGFTGELFF. The CDR3 nucleotides are TGTGCCAGTAGACCGGGACAGGGGTTCACCGGGGAGCTGTTTTTT.

This clonotype was seen a few times. The chain recombines TRBV7-2 with TRBJ2-1; the D is unclear. Per the germline V gene, CDR1 is SGHTA and CDR2 is FQGNSA. CDR3 length equals 14 residues. V lost 4 bases to trimming and J lost 6 bases, with 13 bases between them. CDR3 sequence (DNA): TGTGCCAGCAGCTCCCAGATGGGAAGCAATGAGCAGTTCTTC. This sequence encodes CASSSQMGSNEQFF.

This clonotype was counted many times. This chain links TRBV7-3 with TRBJ2-2, with 12 bases that match TRBD2. CDR1 SGHTA and CDR2 FQGTGA come from the germline V gene. The CDR3 is 16 amino acids. The ends lost 5 bases at V and 5 bases at J; junction bases unmatched: 6. CDR3 residues: CASSRGLAGGTGELFF. DNA for the CDR3: TGTGCCAGCAGCCGAGGCCTAGCGGGAGGGACCGGGGAGCTGTTTTTT. Filled out from reference TRBV7-3 and TRBJ2-2, the complete variable domain reads GAGVSQTPSNKVTEKGKYVELRCDPISGHTALYWYRQSLGQGPEFLIYFQGTGAADDSGLPNDRFFAVRPEGSVSTLKIQRTERGDSAVYLCASSRGLAGGTGELFFGEGSRLTVL.

This clonotype was detected ten times or more. The J gene is TRBJ1-3, the V gene TRBV20-1, with TRBD1 matching over 8 bases. In germline, CDR1 is DFQATT, CDR2 SNEGSKA (reference sequence). The CDR3 totals 14 residues. V was clipped by 5 bases and J by 3 bases; unmatched bases: 6. CDR3 sequence reads: CSAEDRVGGNTIYF. The CDR3 bases are TGCAGTGCTGAGGACAGGGTGGGTGGAAACACCATATATTTT.

There are many counts of this clonotype. This chain joins TRBV5-4 and TRBJ2-2; 9 nucleotides match TRBD1. Trimming took 4 bases from V and 5 from J; bases not matched to a gene: 6. This CDR3 is built from 15 residues. Germline V gene lookup returns CDR1 SGHNT and CDR2 YYREEE (reference sequence). CDR3 sequence reads: CASSGGQGNTGELFF. In nucleotides, the CDR3 is TGTGCCAGCAGCGGCGGACAGGGGAATACCGGGGAGCTGTTTTTT.

A few counts support this clonotype. The chain uses TRBV12-3 or TRBV12-4 and TRBJ2-7, with 8 nucleotides matching TRBD1. The CDR3 length is 17 residues. V dropped 0 bases and J dropped 0; count of bases not matched to a gene: 7. For the CDR3, the DNA is TGTGCCAGCAGTTTAGCGTCGACAGGGGTGAGCTCCTACGAGCAGTACTTC. It yields the protein CASSLASTGVSSYEQYF.

V is TRBV5-4 and J is TRBJ2-3; D is possibly TRBD2 (6 bases). The ends were cut back, 4 bases at V and 0 bases at J, with 12 bases in the middle. CDR1 and CDR2 (germline): SGHNT, YYREEE (reference sequence). The CDR3 totals 15 residues. CDR3: CASSRDWLSTDTQYF. The DNA of the CDR3 is TGTGCCAGCAGCCGGGACTGGCTAAGCACAGATACGCAGTATTTT.

V is TRBV27 and J is TRBJ2-4, with 8 bases that match TRBD1. CDR1 and CDR2 from the germline V gene are MNHEY and SMNVEV (reference sequence). The CDR3 sequence is 14 residues long. Trimming took 8 bases from V and 5 from J; bases not matched to a gene: 8. The CDR3 nucleotides read TGTGCCAGCGGTTACAGGGGGATCGAAAACATTCAGTACTTC. As protein: CASGYRGIENIQYF.

DNA for the CDR3: TGTGCCACCAGTGATCTAATGGGGGACAGCGGAATTAGCACAGATACGCAGTATTTT. This encodes CATSDLMGDSGISTDTQYF. V is TRBV24-1 and J is TRBJ2-3, with 7 bases matching TRBD1. Germline trimming cut 3 bases from V and 0 bases from J; bases unmatched to any gene: 14. Germline CDR1 KGHDR, CDR2 SFDVKD. This CDR3 is built from 19 residues.